This T cell receptor beta chain was retrieved from a study of blood T cell repertoires in COVID-19. Overall study: Some COVID-19 samples were acute and others convalescent; all came from the United States, Italy and Spain. PBMCs, B-cell-depleted T cells, or T cells were the source of the cDNA or gDNA that made up the material.

The Seattle site enrolled patients during active infection and followed them longitudinally. Per the original data handling: Counts of nucleated cells, estimated from reference gene primer amplification, were obtained. The protocol was immunoSEQ multiplex PCR, while the TCRdb copy is restricted to in-frame clones and leaves out a portion. The V and J calls and clone size come from that table; D and trimming were worked out from the DNA. Of fewer than 500,000 clones in the sample, roughly 90% were seen once. This CDR3 has 14 residues. The germline gives CDR1 SGHDT, CDR2 YYEEEE. V gave up 0 bases and J gave up 3 bases, with 9 bases separating them.

The sequencing sample was made of peripheral blood. The genes are TRBV5-6 and TRBJ1-1, with D uncertain. This TCR was recovered from a man in his late teens or twenties with COVID-19, enrolled during active disease. CDR3 region: CASSLGGSYTEAFF. CDR3 nucleotide sequence: TGTGCCAGCAGCTTGGGAGGTTCTTACACTGAAGCTTTCTTT. Looking up the rest from reference TRBV5-6 and TRBJ1-1 gives the full variable domain: DAGVTQSPTHLIKTRGQQVTLRCSPKSGHDTVSWYQQALGQGPQFIFQYYEEEERQRGNFPDRFSGHQFPNYSSELNVNALLLGDSALYLCASSLGGSYTEAFFGQGTRLTVV.